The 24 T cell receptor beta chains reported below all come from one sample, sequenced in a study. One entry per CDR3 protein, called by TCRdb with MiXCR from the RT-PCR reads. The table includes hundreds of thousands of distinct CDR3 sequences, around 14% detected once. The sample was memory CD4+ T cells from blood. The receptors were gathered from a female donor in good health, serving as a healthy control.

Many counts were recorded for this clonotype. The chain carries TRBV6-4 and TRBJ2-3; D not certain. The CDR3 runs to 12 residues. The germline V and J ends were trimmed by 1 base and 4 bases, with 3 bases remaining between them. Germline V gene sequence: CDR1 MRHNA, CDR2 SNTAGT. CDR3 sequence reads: CASSDYSDTQYF. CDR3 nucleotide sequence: TGTGCCAGCAGTGACTATTCAGATACGCAGTATTTT.

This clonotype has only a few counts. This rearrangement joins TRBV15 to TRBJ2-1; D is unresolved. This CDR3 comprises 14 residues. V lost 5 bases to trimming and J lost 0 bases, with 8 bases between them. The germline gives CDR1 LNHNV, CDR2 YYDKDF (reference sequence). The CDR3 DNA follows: TGTGCCACCAGCCTTCAGACCTCCTACAATGAGCAGTTCTTC. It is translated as CATSLQTSYNEQFF.

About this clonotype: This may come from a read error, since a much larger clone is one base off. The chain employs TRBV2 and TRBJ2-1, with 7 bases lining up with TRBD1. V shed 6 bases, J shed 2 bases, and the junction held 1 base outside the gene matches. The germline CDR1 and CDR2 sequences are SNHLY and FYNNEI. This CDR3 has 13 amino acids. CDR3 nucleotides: TGTGCCAGCAGGGACAGGACCTACAATGAGCAGTTCTTC. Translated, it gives CASRDRTYNEQFF.

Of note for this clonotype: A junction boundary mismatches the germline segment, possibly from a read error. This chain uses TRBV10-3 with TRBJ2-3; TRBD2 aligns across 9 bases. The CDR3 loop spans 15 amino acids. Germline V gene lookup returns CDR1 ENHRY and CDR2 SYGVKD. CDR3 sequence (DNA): TGTGCCATCAGTGTAGCGGGAGTGAGCACAGATACGCGGTATTTT. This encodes CAISVAGVSTDTRYF.

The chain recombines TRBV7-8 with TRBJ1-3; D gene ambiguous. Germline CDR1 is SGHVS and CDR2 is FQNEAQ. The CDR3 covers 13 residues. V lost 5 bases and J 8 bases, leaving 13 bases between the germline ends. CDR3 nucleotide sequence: TGTGCCAGCAGCCAGATGCTCGGGGACACCATATATTTT. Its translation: CASSQMLGDTIYF. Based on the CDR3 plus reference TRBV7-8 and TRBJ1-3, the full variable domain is GAGVSQSPRYKVAKRGQDVALRCDPISGHVSLFWYQQALGQGPEFLTYFQNEAQLDKSGLPSDRFFAERPEGSVSTLKIQRTQQEDSAVYLCASSQMLGDTIYFGEGSWLTVV.

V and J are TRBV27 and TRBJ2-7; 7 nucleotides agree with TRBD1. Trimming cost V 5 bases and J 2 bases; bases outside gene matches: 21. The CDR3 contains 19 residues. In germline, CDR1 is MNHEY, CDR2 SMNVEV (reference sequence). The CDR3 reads CASSLYPPFPGQPTYEQYF. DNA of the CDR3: TGTGCCAGCAGTCTTTACCCACCGTTTCCGGGACAGCCCACCTACGAGCAGTACTTC.

The CDR3 loop reads CASSLHQSGVNTEAFF. As DNA, the CDR3 is TGTGCCAGCAGCTTGCATCAGTCGGGGGTGAACACTGAAGCTTTCTTT. The rearrangement joins TRBV7-2 to TRBJ1-1; maybe TRBD1 (5 bases). The CDR3 is made up of 16 amino acids. Germline V lookup: CDR1 SGHTA, CDR2 FQGNSA. V lost 3 bases and J lost 0, with 14 bases in between.

The CDR3 bases are TGTGCCAGCAGTTTAATGTTTATGGGTAGCAATCAGCCCCAGCATTTT. It codes for CASSLMFMGSNQPQHF. V gene TRBV12-3 or TRBV12-4 combines with J gene TRBJ1-5; D is unresolved. V was clipped by 2 bases and J by 0 bases, with 11 bases between them. The CDR3 covers 16 residues.

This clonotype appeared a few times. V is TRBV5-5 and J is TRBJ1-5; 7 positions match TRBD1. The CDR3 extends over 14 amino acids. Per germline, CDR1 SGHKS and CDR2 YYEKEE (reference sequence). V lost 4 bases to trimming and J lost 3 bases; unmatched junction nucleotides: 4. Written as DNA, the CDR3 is TGTGCCAGCAGCCAGACAGGGCACAATCAGCCCCAGCATTTT. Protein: CASSQTGHNQPQHF.

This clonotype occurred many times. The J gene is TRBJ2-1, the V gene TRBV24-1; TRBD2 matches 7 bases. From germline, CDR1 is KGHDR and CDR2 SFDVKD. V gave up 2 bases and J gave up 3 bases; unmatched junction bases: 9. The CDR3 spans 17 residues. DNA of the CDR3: TGTGCCACCAGTGATTCCGGGACGGGGGGTGTCTACAATGAGCAGTTCTTC. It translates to CATSDSGTGGVYNEQFF.

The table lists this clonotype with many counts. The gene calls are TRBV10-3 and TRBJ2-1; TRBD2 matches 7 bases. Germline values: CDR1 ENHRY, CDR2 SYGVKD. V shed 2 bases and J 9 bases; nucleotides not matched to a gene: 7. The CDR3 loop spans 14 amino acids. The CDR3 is CAISELAGVGEQFF. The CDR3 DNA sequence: TGTGCCATCAGTGAGCTTGCGGGAGTTGGTGAGCAGTTCTTC.

The CDR3 protein is CASSLSGLAGGHNEQFF. Here the CDR3 DNA reads TGTGCCAGCAGCTTATCGGGACTAGCGGGAGGACACAATGAGCAGTTCTTC. V usage is TRBV11-3 and J usage is TRBJ2-1, with 15 positions matching TRBD2. The CDR3 loop spans 17 amino acids. V dropped 2 bases and J dropped 5; count of bases not matched to a gene: 4. Germline CDR1 is SGHNT and CDR2 is YENEEA.

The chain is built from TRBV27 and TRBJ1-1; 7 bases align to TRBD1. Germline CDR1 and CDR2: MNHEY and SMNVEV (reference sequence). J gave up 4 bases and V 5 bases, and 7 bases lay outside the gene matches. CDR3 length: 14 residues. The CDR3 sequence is CASSQGGLVTEAFF. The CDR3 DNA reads TGTGCCAGCAGTCAGGGGGGGCTTGTCACTGAAGCTTTCTTT.

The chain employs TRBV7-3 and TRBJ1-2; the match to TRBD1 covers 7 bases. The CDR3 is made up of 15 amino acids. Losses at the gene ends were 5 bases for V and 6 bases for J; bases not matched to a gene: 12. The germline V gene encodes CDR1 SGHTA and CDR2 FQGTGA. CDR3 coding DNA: TGTGCCAGCAGCCATACACCAGACAGGGAGGATGGCTACACCTTC. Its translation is CASSHTPDREDGYTF.

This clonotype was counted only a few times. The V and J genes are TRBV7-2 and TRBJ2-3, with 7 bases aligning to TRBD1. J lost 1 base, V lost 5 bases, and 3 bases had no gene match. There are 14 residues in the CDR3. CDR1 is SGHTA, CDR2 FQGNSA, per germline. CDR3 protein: CASSHGQGTDTQYF. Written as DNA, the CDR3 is TGTGCCAGCAGCCACGGACAGGGCACAGATACGCAGTATTTT.

The CDR3 nucleotides are TGTGCCAGCAGCCCGTACCTGGCGGGACCCCCCACCGGGGAGCTGTTTTTT. Translation: CASSPYLAGPPTGELFF. V and J are TRBV5-6 and TRBJ2-2; tentatively, D is TRBD2 (6 bases). V gave up 4 bases and J gave up 4 bases, with 20 bases separating them. CDR3 length equals 17 residues. Germline assignment: CDR1 SGHDT and CDR2 YYEEEE.

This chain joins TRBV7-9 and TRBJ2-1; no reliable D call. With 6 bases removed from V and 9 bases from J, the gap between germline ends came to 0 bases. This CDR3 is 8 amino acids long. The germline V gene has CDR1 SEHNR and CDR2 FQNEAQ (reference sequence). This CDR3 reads CASSEQFF. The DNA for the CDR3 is TGTGCCAGCAGTGAGCAGTTCTTC.

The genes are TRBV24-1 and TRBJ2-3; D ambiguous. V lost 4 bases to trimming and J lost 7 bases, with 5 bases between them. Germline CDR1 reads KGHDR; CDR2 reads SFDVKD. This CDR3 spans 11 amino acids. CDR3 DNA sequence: TGTGCCACCAGTGAGGGTTATACGCAGTATTTT. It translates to CATSEGYTQYF.

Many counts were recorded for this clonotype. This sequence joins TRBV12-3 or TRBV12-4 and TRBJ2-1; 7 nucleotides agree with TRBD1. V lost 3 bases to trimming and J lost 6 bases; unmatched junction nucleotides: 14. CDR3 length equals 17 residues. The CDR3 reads CASSLGPGGGLTNEQFF. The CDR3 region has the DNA TGTGCCAGCAGTTTGGGCCCAGGGGGTGGCCTCACCAATGAGCAGTTCTTC.

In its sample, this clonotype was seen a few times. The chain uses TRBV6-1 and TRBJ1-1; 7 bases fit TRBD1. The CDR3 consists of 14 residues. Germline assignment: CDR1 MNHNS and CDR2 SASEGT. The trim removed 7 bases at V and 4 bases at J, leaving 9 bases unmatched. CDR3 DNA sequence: TGTGCCAGCAAAACAGGGGCTGAGGGCACTGAAGCTTTCTTT. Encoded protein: CASKTGAEGTEAFF.

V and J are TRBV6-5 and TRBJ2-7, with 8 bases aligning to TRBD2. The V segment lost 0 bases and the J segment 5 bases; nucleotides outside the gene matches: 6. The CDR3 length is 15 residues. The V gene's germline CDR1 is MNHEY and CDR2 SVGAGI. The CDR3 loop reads CASSYSSSGGHEQYF. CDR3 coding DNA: TGTGCCAGCAGTTACTCGTCCAGCGGGGGCCACGAGCAGTACTTC.

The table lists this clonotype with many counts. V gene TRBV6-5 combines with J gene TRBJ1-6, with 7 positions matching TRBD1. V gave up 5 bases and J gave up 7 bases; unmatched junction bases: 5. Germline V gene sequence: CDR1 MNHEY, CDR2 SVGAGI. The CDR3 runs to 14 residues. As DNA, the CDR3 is TGTGCCAGCAGTGTACAGGGGAGCAATTCACCCCTCCACTTT. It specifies CASSVQGSNSPLHF.

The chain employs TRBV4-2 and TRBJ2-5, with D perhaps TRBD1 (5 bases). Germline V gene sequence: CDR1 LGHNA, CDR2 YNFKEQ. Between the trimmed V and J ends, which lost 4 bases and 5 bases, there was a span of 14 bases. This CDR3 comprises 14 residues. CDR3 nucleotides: TGTGCCAGCAGCCTAAGGGGTCACGACGAGACCCAGTACTTC. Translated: CASSLRGHDETQYF.

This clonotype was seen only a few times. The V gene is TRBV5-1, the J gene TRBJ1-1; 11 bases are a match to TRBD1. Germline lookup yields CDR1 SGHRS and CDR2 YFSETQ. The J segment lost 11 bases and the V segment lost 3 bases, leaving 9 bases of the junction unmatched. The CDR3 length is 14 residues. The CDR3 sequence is CASSSGTGGIDAFF. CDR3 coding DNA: TGCGCCAGCAGCTCCGGGACAGGGGGTATTGACGCTTTCTTT.